A selection of T cell receptor beta chains follows, all from one sample in a study of T cells in Graves' hyperthyroidism and ophthalmopathy. TCRdb independently ran MiXCR on the multiplex PCR reads; one entry per CDR3 protein. The sample consists of fewer than 550,000 distinct CDR3 sequences, roughly a quarter of them appearing once. The sequenced sample was blood. These TCRs come from a woman in her 30s with Graves' ophthalmopathy. CDR3s include the opening cysteine and the closing phenylalanine or tryptophan. The D gene is left open where the match is weak. Not every row has a clone size; where given, it reads once, few, many or a size class.

d_gene,abundance,j_gene,v_gene,CDR3nt,CDR3aa
.,once,TRBJ1-2,TRBV28,TGTGCCAGCTTCCGTTTGGGGTATGGCTACACCTTC,CASFRLGYGYTF
.,many,TRBJ1-3,TRBV19,TGTGCCAGTAGTATTCGGTCCATGAGCTCTGGAAACACCATATATTTT,CASSIRSMSSGNTIYF
.,many,TRBJ1-5,TRBV19,TGTGCCAGTGACGACGGTTATAGCAATCAGCCCCAGCATTTT,CASDDGYSNQPQHF
.,many,TRBJ1-2,TRBV6-1,TGTGGCAGTCGCCAGAGTATCGGGTCCCTCAACTATGGCTACACCTTC,CGSRQSIGSLNYGYTF
TRBD1,.,TRBJ2-2,TRBV7-9,TGTGCCAGCAGCTCGGGACAGGGGAATCCCGGGGAGCTGTTTTTT,CASSSGQGNPGELFF
TRBD1,.,TRBJ2-5,TRBV6-1,TGTGCCAGCAGTGCGGGGACAGGAAAGTACCAAGAGACCCAGTACTTC,CASSAGTGKYQETQYF
.,.,TRBJ2-7,TRBV7-2,TGTGCCAGCAGCCCCCCCGGGTTATCAGGCTACGAGCAGTACTTC,CASSPPGLSGYEQYF
.,many,TRBJ2-2,TRBV6-1,TGTGCCAGCCAGACAAGCCGTGCCGGCACCGGGGAGCTGTTTTTT,CASQTSRAGTGELFF
TRBD2,many,TRBJ2-5,TRBV6-1,TGTGCCAGCAGTCGGACCGGGACTAGTGGAGAGACCCAGTACTTC,CASSRTGTSGETQYF
.,.,TRBJ2-5,TRBV18,TGTGCCAGCTCACCGCGGGACACAGAGACCCAGTACTTC,CASSPRDTETQYF
.,many,TRBJ1-5,TRBV10-3,TGTGCCATCAGTGAGTCCGCTGGACGGATGAATCAGCCCCAGCATTTT,CAISESAGRMNQPQHF
TRBD2,few,TRBJ2-3,TRBV10-3,TGTGCCATCACTGCTAGCGGGGTTACGGATACGCAGTATTTT,CAITASGVTDTQYF
TRBD2,.,TRBJ2-2,TRBV7-6,TGTGCCAGCAGCCTCGTCGGCGGGAGGAACACCGGGGAGCTGTTTTTT,CASSLVGGRNTGELFF
.,many,TRBJ1-1,TRBV28,TGTGCCAGCCAACTGGGATCGAACACTGAAGCTTTCTTT,CASQLGSNTEAFF
.,.,TRBJ2-5,TRBV6-5,TGTGCCAGCAGTTACTCCGTAACAGGATACCAAGAGACCCAGTACTTC,CASSYSVTGYQETQYF
.,.,TRBJ1-2,TRBV6-5,TGTGCCAGCAGTTCCCGACCTGGGGAGGCGGCGAACGATGGCTACACCTTC,CASSSRPGEAANDGYTF
.,many,TRBJ1-1,TRBV29-1,TGCAGCGTCCTGTTACTTAGCATGAACACTGAAGCTTTCTTT,CSVLLLSMNTEAFF
TRBD1,many,TRBJ1-2,TRBV2,TGTGCCAGCAGGAGGGACAGTCTGGGAAATGGCTACACCTTC,CASRRDSLGNGYTF